These T cell receptor beta chains were read from a single sample in a study of T cells after yellow fever vaccination. MiXCR, run by TCRdb on the 5' RACE reads, gives a single entry per CDR3 protein. The table lists roughly 120,000 distinct CDR3 sequences, around 7.4% of them singletons. Source: CD4+ T cells sorted from PBMCs, taken 10 to 11 days after the first yellow fever vaccination. The receptors originated from a man between 18 and 29 years old who received the YFV17D yellow fever vaccine. The CDR3 runs from the conserved cysteine through the conserved F or W. The D gene is left open where the match is weak. The size of a clone is reported for some rows only, either as once, few or many, or as a class for expanded clones.

J gene: TRBJ2-3; V gene: TRBV6-4; D gene: TRBD1; clone size: many; CDR3 protein: CASIRDSKTDTQYF; CDR3 DNA: TGTGCCAGCATCCGGGACAGTAAAACAGATACGCAGTATTTT
J gene: TRBJ2-4; V gene: TRBV6-5; D gene: TRBD2; clone size: medium-sized; CDR3 protein: CATAGGPESKNIQYF; CDR3 DNA: TGTGCTACGGCGGGGGGGCCGGAGTCCAAAAACATTCAGTACTTC
J gene: TRBJ2-1; V gene: TRBV29-1; D gene: -; clone size: many; CDR3 protein: CSVEMDIRIYNEQFF; CDR3 DNA: TGCAGCGTTGAAATGGACATAAGGATATACAATGAGCAGTTCTTC
J gene: TRBJ1-1; V gene: TRBV19; D gene: -; clone size: many; CDR3 protein: CASSIGGTVNTEAFF; CDR3 DNA: TGTGCCAGTAGTATCGGGGGAACAGTGAACACTGAAGCTTTCTTT
J gene: TRBJ1-1; V gene: TRBV10-3; D gene: -; clone size: -; CDR3 protein: CAISGYKLKNTEAFF; CDR3 DNA: TGTGCCATCAGTGGGTACAAACTTAAGAACACTGAAGCTTTCTTT
J gene: TRBJ2-5; V gene: TRBV20-1; D gene: -; clone size: many; CDR3 protein: CSVPPLAALETQYF; CDR3 DNA: TGCAGTGTTCCGCCACTCGCGGCCCTAGAGACCCAGTACTTC
J gene: TRBJ1-1; V gene: TRBV20-1; D gene: TRBD1; clone size: few; CDR3 protein: CSARPRQGTDTEAFF; CDR3 DNA: TGCAGTGCTAGACCCAGACAGGGAACAGACACTGAAGCTTTCTTT
J gene: TRBJ2-7; V gene: TRBV20-1; D gene: TRBD2; clone size: -; CDR3 protein: CSATPHFGGDYEQYF; CDR3 DNA: TGCAGTGCCACTCCCCACTTTGGGGGGGACTACGAGCAGTACTTC
J gene: TRBJ2-1; V gene: TRBV5-1; D gene: TRBD1; clone size: many; CDR3 protein: CASSLGTGYNEQFF; CDR3 DNA: TGCGCCAGCAGCTTGGGGACAGGATACAATGAGCAGTTCTTC
J gene: TRBJ1-4; V gene: TRBV7-2; D gene: -; clone size: many; CDR3 protein: CASRRQALMKRLFF; CDR3 DNA: TGTGCCAGCAGGAGACAAGCTTTAATGAAAAGACTGTTTTTT
J gene: TRBJ2-2; V gene: TRBV5-1; D gene: -; clone size: many; CDR3 protein: CASSFSQGGGELFF; CDR3 DNA: TGCGCCAGCAGCTTCTCGCAGGGCGGCGGGGAGCTGTTTTTT
J gene: TRBJ1-2; V gene: TRBV19; D gene: -; clone size: few; CDR3 protein: CASSRRGGPRLKSYTF; CDR3 DNA: TGTGCCAGTAGCCGACGTGGAGGCCCAAGATTAAAGTCCTACACCTTC
J gene: TRBJ1-5; V gene: TRBV28; D gene: -; clone size: many; CDR3 protein: CASSFRLRPQHF; CDR3 DNA: TGTGCCAGCAGTTTCAGGTTGCGGCCCCAGCATTTT
J gene: TRBJ1-6; V gene: TRBV5-1; D gene: TRBD1; clone size: many; CDR3 protein: CASSLAPATGGNSPLHF; CDR3 DNA: TGCGCCAGCAGCTTGGCACCCGCGACAGGGGGAAATTCACCCCTCCACTTT
J gene: TRBJ1-1; V gene: TRBV18; D gene: -; clone size: many; CDR3 protein: CASSAAMNTEAFF; CDR3 DNA: TGTGCCAGCTCAGCCGCCATGAACACTGAAGCTTTCTTT
J gene: TRBJ1-1; V gene: TRBV25-1; D gene: -; clone size: many; CDR3 protein: CASSAWTREAFF; CDR3 DNA: TGTGCCAGCAGTGCCTGGACTCGAGAAGCTTTCTTT
J gene: TRBJ2-5; V gene: TRBV2; D gene: -; clone size: -; CDR3 protein: CASSEYGRGQETQYF; CDR3 DNA: TGTGCCAGCAGTGAATACGGCAGGGGCCAAGAGACCCAGTACTTC
J gene: TRBJ2-3; V gene: TRBV5-1; D gene: -; clone size: many; CDR3 protein: CASSPGLERVTDTQYF; CDR3 DNA: TGCGCCAGCAGCCCTGGACTGGAGAGGGTCACAGATACGCAGTATTTT
J gene: TRBJ2-7; V gene: TRBV10-3; D gene: -; clone size: many; CDR3 protein: CAISDFFSDSYEQYF; CDR3 DNA: TGTGCCATCAGTGATTTTTTTTCAGATTCCTACGAGCAGTACTTC
J gene: TRBJ1-2; V gene: TRBV12-3/TRBV12-4; D gene: -; clone size: many; CDR3 protein: CASSLSGQHNYGYTF; CDR3 DNA: TGTGCCAGCAGTTTGTCGGGGCAGCATAACTATGGCTACACCTTC
J gene: TRBJ2-2; V gene: TRBV7-8; D gene: -; clone size: -; CDR3 protein: CASSSTGYNTGELFF; CDR3 DNA: TGTGCCAGCAGCTCAACAGGGTACAACACCGGGGAGCTGTTTTTT
J gene: TRBJ2-3; V gene: TRBV9; D gene: TRBD2; clone size: -; CDR3 protein: CASSASGGVGDTQYF; CDR3 DNA: TGTGCCAGCAGCGCTTCCGGGGGGGTCGGAGATACGCAGTATTTT
J gene: TRBJ1-1; V gene: TRBV6-6; D gene: -; clone size: many; CDR3 protein: CASQGTTEAFF; CDR3 DNA: TGTGCCAGCCAGGGGACCACTGAAGCTTTCTTT
J gene: TRBJ2-3; V gene: TRBV11-2; D gene: -; clone size: many; CDR3 protein: CASSLGQGDTQYF; CDR3 DNA: TGTGCCAGCAGCTTAGGTCAGGGGGATACGCAGTATTTT
J gene: TRBJ1-5; V gene: TRBV5-1; D gene: -; clone size: many; CDR3 protein: CASSLRGMAQHF; CDR3 DNA: TGCGCCAGCAGCTTGAGGGGGATGGCCCAGCATTTT
J gene: TRBJ2-3; V gene: TRBV3-1; D gene: -; clone size: many; CDR3 protein: CASSQDRFPPAGEGTDTQYF; CDR3 DNA: TGTGCCAGCAGCCAAGATCGATTCCCGCCGGCAGGGGAGGGAACAGATACGCAGTATTTT
J gene: TRBJ2-5; V gene: TRBV25-1; D gene: TRBD1; clone size: -; CDR3 protein: CASSQDRGSSIGETQYF; CDR3 DNA: TGTGCCAGCAGTCAGGACAGGGGGTCGTCAATAGGAGAGACCCAGTACTTC
J gene: TRBJ2-2; V gene: TRBV7-8; D gene: -; clone size: few; CDR3 protein: CASTQGGAGGTGELFF; CDR3 DNA: TGTGCCAGCACCCAAGGTGGGGCCGGGGGCACCGGGGAGCTGTTTTTT
J gene: TRBJ1-2; V gene: TRBV12-3/TRBV12-4; D gene: TRBD1; clone size: many; CDR3 protein: CASSDRDQYYTF; CDR3 DNA: TGTGCCAGCAGCGACAGGGATCAGTACTACACCTTC
J gene: TRBJ1-6; V gene: TRBV14; D gene: -; clone size: many; CDR3 protein: CASSPRTDSPLHF; CDR3 DNA: TGTGCCAGCAGCCCCCGGACAGATTCACCCCTCCACTTT
J gene: TRBJ2-7; V gene: TRBV7-8; D gene: -; clone size: many; CDR3 protein: CASSGAGPYEQYF; CDR3 DNA: TGTGCCAGCAGCGGAGCAGGACCCTACGAGCAGTACTTC
J gene: TRBJ2-3; V gene: TRBV6-5; D gene: TRBD1; clone size: many; CDR3 protein: CASRGTLARGQGSDTQYF; CDR3 DNA: TGTGCCAGCAGAGGCACACTGGCCCGGGGACAGGGGTCAGATACGCAGTATTTT
J gene: TRBJ2-5; V gene: TRBV7-2; D gene: -; clone size: many; CDR3 protein: CASSFLGALPSETQYF; CDR3 DNA: TGTGCCAGCAGCTTCTTGGGGGCGCTTCCGTCGGAGACCCAGTACTTC
J gene: TRBJ1-3; V gene: TRBV9; D gene: -; clone size: many; CDR3 protein: CASSPKAGATGNTIYF; CDR3 DNA: TGTGCCAGCAGCCCGAAGGCGGGGGCGACTGGAAACACCATATATTTT
J gene: TRBJ2-7; V gene: TRBV4-3; D gene: TRBD2; clone size: many; CDR3 protein: CASSPSGGGPYEQYF; CDR3 DNA: TGCGCCAGCAGCCCCAGCGGGGGGGGCCCCTACGAGCAGTACTTC
J gene: TRBJ1-2; V gene: TRBV18; D gene: -; clone size: many; CDR3 protein: CASSPPGPGYTF; CDR3 DNA: TGTGCCAGCTCACCACCGGGACCTGGCTACACCTTC
J gene: TRBJ2-1; V gene: TRBV11-2; D gene: TRBD1; clone size: many; CDR3 protein: CASSALGGTGSSYNEQFF; CDR3 DNA: TGTGCCAGCAGCGCCCTAGGGGGGACAGGGAGCTCCTACAATGAGCAGTTCTTC
J gene: TRBJ1-5; V gene: TRBV2; D gene: -; clone size: -; CDR3 protein: CASSENRGENQPQHF; CDR3 DNA: TGTGCCAGCAGTGAGAATCGAGGGGAGAACCAGCCCCAGCATTTT
J gene: TRBJ2-3; V gene: TRBV12-3/TRBV12-4; D gene: -; clone size: many; CDR3 protein: CASSGASPADTQYF; CDR3 DNA: TGTGCCAGCAGTGGCGCCAGTCCCGCAGATACGCAGTATTTT
J gene: TRBJ2-3; V gene: TRBV5-6; D gene: TRBD2; clone size: few; CDR3 protein: CASSPGLAATDTQYF; CDR3 DNA: TGTGCCAGCAGCCCGGGACTAGCGGCCACAGATACGCAGTATTTT
J gene: TRBJ1-1; V gene: TRBV5-1; D gene: -; clone size: many; CDR3 protein: CASRIAGTGTEAFF; CDR3 DNA: TGCGCCAGCAGGATAGCCGGGACGGGCACTGAAGCTTTCTTT
J gene: TRBJ2-5; V gene: TRBV7-2; D gene: -; clone size: many; CDR3 protein: CASSPRRTYQETQYF; CDR3 DNA: TGTGCCAGCAGCCCACGGAGGACCTACCAAGAGACCCAGTACTTC
J gene: TRBJ2-1; V gene: TRBV9; D gene: -; clone size: few; CDR3 protein: CASSVGGLNEQFF; CDR3 DNA: TGTGCCAGCAGCGTGGGGGGTCTCAATGAGCAGTTCTTC
J gene: TRBJ2-5; V gene: TRBV18; D gene: -; clone size: many; CDR3 protein: CASSPQETQYF; CDR3 DNA: TGTGCCAGCAGCCCGCAAGAGACCCAGTACTTC
J gene: TRBJ2-7; V gene: TRBV6-5; D gene: -; clone size: many; CDR3 protein: CASRAKGVSYEQYF; CDR3 DNA: TGTGCCAGCAGGGCCAAGGGGGTCTCCTACGAGCAGTACTTC
J gene: TRBJ2-5; V gene: TRBV12-3/TRBV12-4; D gene: -; clone size: many; CDR3 protein: CASRFGDGETQYF; CDR3 DNA: TGTGCCAGCAGGTTTGGGGACGGGGAGACCCAGTACTTC
J gene: TRBJ2-5; V gene: TRBV20-1; D gene: TRBD2; clone size: many; CDR3 protein: CSATRTSGLQETQYF; CDR3 DNA: TGCAGTGCTACCCGGACTAGCGGGCTTCAAGAGACCCAGTACTTC
J gene: TRBJ1-2; V gene: TRBV7-3; D gene: -; clone size: many; CDR3 protein: CASSPEPLYGYTF; CDR3 DNA: TGTGCCAGCAGCCCAGAGCCACTATATGGCTACACCTTC
J gene: TRBJ2-1; V gene: TRBV4-3; D gene: -; clone size: many; CDR3 protein: CASSQGQSYNEQFF; CDR3 DNA: TGCGCCAGCAGCCAAGGGCAGTCCTACAATGAGCAGTTCTTC
J gene: TRBJ2-7; V gene: TRBV9; D gene: -; clone size: many; CDR3 protein: CASSVSPRATEQYF; CDR3 DNA: TGTGCCAGCAGCGTATCCCCCAGGGCCACCGAGCAGTACTTC
J gene: TRBJ1-4; V gene: TRBV10-3; D gene: TRBD1; clone size: many; CDR3 protein: CAISDQGVKLFF; CDR3 DNA: TGTGCCATCAGTGATCAGGGGGTAAAACTGTTTTTT
J gene: TRBJ2-3; V gene: TRBV20-1; D gene: -; clone size: many; CDR3 protein: CSAGRTDTQYF; CDR3 DNA: TGCAGTGCTGGTAGGACAGATACGCAGTATTTT